This TCR beta chain was identified during a study of T cells after yellow fever vaccination. Across the study: Any fraction with a low cell number was prepared using SMART-Seq v4 Ultra Low Input. Points from the study as a whole: Most primary-vaccination clones recurred post-booster (approximately 96% CD4, 88% CD8). On re-exposure, the response was weaker but peaked faster, at day 5 versus 15. Just a small share of clonotypes turned up in the CD4 compartment as well as the CD8 compartment.

As concerns this clonotype: The antigen is unknown.

Via MiXCR, TCRdb re-called the 5' RACE reads, giving one row per CDR3 protein. The data show some 100,000 distinct CDR3 sequences, 5.5% to 8% seen once. After removal of 5 bases from V and 3 bases from J, the junction contained 16 bases not matched to a gene. CDR3 size: 18 residues. The germline gives CDR1 MDHEN, CDR2 SYDVKM. The chain joins TRBV28 to TRBJ2-7; 10 nucleotides align to TRBD1. Material: CD4+ T cells sorted from PBMCs, obtained around 45 days after the first yellow fever vaccination. The sequence was obtained from a man aged 18 to 29 who received the YFV17D yellow fever vaccine. The CDR3: CASSRQGAMGFLFYEQYF. The CDR3 coding sequence is TGTGCCAGCAGTCGACAGGGGGCTATGGGTTTCTTATTCTACGAGCAGTACTTC. The full variable domain, with the rest looked up from reference TRBV28 and TRBJ2-7, is DVKVTQSSRYLVKRTGEKVFLECVQDMDHENMFWYRQDPGLGLRLIYFSYDVKMKEKGDIPEGYSVSREKKERFSLILESASTNQTSMYLCASSRQGAMGFLFYEQYFGPGTRLTVT.